This T cell receptor (beta chain) was recorded in a study of technical replicates of blood from several donors. Germline CDR1 and CDR2: SNHLY and FYNNEI. This CDR3 region has 18 residues. V lost 2 bases and J 0 bases, leaving 17 bases between the germline ends. Profiling relied on immunoSEQ multiplex PCR, and the TCRdb table lists in-frame clones only, not all of them. The data show about 59,000 clones, just over 90% seen once. The chain employs TRBV2 and TRBJ1-3; D remains unclear. Sample: PBMCs. The TCR sequence derives from a human donor in good health. Some clones in this sample may be carry-over from other donors' samples. CDR3: CASSEWASPLSSGNTIYF. In DNA, the CDR3 is TGTGCCAGCAGTGAATGGGCCTCACCTCTTAGCTCTGGAAACACCATATATTTT.